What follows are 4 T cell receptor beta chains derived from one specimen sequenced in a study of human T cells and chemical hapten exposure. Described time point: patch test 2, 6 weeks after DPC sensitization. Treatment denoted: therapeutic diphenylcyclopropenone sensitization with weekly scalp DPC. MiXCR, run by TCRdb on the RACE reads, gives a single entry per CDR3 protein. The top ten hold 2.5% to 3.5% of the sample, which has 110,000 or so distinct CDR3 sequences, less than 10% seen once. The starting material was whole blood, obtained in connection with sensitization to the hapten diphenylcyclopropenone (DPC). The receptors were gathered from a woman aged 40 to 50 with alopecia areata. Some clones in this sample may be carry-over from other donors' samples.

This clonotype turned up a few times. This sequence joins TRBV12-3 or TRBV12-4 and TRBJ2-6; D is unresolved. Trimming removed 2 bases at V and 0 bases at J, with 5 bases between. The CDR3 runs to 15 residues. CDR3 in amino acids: CASSLPSSGANVLTF. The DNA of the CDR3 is TGTGCCAGCAGTTTACCAAGCTCTGGGGCCAACGTCCTGACTTTC.

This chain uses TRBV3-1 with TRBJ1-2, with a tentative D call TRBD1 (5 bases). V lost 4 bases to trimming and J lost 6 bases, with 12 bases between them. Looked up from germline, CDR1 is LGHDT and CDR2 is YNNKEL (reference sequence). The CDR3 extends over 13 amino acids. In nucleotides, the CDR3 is TGTGCCAGCAGCCTCAGACAGCTTGATGGCTACACCTTC. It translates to CASSLRQLDGYTF.

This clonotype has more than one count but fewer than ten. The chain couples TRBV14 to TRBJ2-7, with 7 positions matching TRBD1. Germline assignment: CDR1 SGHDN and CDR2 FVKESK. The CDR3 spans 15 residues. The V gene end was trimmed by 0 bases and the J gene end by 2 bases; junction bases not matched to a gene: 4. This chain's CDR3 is CASSQDLGQTYEQYF. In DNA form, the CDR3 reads TGTGCCAGCAGCCAAGACTTGGGACAGACCTACGAGCAGTACTTC.

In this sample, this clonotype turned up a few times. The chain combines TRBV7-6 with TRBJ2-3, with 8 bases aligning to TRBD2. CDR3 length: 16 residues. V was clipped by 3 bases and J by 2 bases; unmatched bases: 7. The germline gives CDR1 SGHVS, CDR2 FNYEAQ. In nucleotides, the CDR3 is TGTGCCAGCAGCTTTACTAGCGGAGTTTCCACAGATACGCAGTATTTT. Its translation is CASSFTSGVSTDTQYF.